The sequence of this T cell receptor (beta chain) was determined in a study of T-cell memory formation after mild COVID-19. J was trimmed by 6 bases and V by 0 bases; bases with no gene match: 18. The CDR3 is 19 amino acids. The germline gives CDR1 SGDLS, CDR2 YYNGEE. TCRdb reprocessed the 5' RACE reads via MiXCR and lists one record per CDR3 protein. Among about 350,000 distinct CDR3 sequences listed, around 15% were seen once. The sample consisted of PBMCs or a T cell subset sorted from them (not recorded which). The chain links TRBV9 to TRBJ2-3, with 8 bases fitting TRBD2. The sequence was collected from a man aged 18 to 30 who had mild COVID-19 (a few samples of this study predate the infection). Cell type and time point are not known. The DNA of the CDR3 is TGTGCCAGCAGCGTAGGGGATTACGCTAGCGGGCTTGAGTTCGATACGCAGTATTTT. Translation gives CASSVGDYASGLEFDTQYF.